A selection of T cell receptor beta chains follows, all from one sample in a study of blood T cells in healthy people across ages. MiXCR, applied by TCRdb to the 5' RACE reads, yields one record per CDR3 protein. The sample records about 640,000 distinct CDR3 sequences, roughly 50% being singletons. The sample was blood. The receptor source for this set is a man aged 55 to 70 in good health. Both conserved end residues are part of each CDR3. A D gene is named only where the DNA matches it firmly. Rows may omit the clone size; those that give it use once, few, many or a size class.

abundance	v_gene	j_gene	d_gene	CDR3aa	CDR3nt
few	TRBV24-1	TRBJ2-7	NA	CATSGLDRPGVQYF	TGTGCCACCAGTGGATTAGACAGACCCGGGGTCCAGTACTTC
NA	TRBV6-2/TRBV6-3	TRBJ2-7	NA	CASSHEGPLSEQYF	TGTGCCAGCAGCCACGAGGGCCCTCTTAGCGAGCAGTACTTC
NA	TRBV18	TRBJ1-5	NA	CASSPGLNQPQHF	TGTGCCAGCTCACCTGGACTCAATCAGCCCCAGCATTTT
NA	TRBV20-1	TRBJ2-5	TRBD1	CSARHGTVQETQYF	TGCAGTGCTAGACACGGGACAGTCCAAGAGACCCAGTACTTC
few	TRBV20-1	TRBJ2-5	TRBD2	CSAKRLAGLQETQYF	TGCAGTGCAAAACGACTAGCGGGGCTCCAAGAGACCCAGTACTTC
NA	TRBV5-1	TRBJ2-2	TRBD1	CASSTLQGDGGELFF	TGCGCCAGCAGCACCCTACAGGGGGACGGTGGGGAGCTGTTTTTT
NA	TRBV3-1	TRBJ1-1	NA	CASSQGNGEAFF	TGTGCCAGCAGCCAAGGGAACGGTGAAGCTTTCTTT
NA	TRBV20-1	TRBJ1-4	NA	CSARDPRGNGRGEKLFF	TGCAGTGCTAGAGACCCTCGTGGGAATGGGAGAGGAGAAAAACTGTTTTTT
NA	TRBV28	TRBJ1-4	TRBD1	CASSPYRGQASTPFF	TGTGCCAGCAGTCCTTATAGGGGACAGGCCTCGACCCCGTTTTTT
NA	TRBV29-1	TRBJ2-7	NA	CSLPDSSYEQYF	TGCAGCTTACCCGACAGCTCCTACGAGCAGTACTTC
NA	TRBV12-3/TRBV12-4	TRBJ2-1	NA	CASNPTGSEGTQFF	TGTGCCAGCAACCCGACAGGGTCGGAGGGGACCCAGTTCTTC
NA	TRBV6-2/TRBV6-3	TRBJ2-1	NA	CASSPHSDRKDEQFF	TGTGCCAGCAGTCCACACTCCGACAGGAAGGACGAGCAGTTCTTC
once	TRBV2	TRBJ1-2	NA	CASTYDRFDYGYTF	TGTGCCAGCACCTACGACAGATTTGACTATGGCTACACCTTC